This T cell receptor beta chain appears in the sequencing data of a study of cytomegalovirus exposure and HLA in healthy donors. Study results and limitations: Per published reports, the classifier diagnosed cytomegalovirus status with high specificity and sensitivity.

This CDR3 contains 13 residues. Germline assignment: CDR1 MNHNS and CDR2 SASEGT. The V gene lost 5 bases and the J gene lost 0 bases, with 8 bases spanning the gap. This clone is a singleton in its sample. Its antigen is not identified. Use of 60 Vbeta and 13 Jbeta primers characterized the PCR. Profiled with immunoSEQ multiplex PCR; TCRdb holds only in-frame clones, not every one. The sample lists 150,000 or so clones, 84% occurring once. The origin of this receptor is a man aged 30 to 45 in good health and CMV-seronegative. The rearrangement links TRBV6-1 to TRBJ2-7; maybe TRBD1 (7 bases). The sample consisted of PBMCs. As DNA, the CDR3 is TGTGCCAGCAGTCAGGGGGGCTCCTACGAGCAGTACTTC. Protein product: CASSQGGSYEQYF.